A single sample gave rise to the 23 T cell receptor beta chains below, sequenced in a study of T cells after posttransplantation cyclophosphamide. Libraries were prepared by immunoSEQ multiplex PCR; TCRdb keeps only in-frame clonotypes and omits some of them. The top ten clones hold more than 13% of a sample with 25,000 to 35,000 clones, about 87% of them seen once. Input material: PBMCs. The receptors come from a woman aged 35 to 49 with a blood cancer, CMV-positive, and with a related stem cell donor.

The rearrangement joins TRBV7-9 to TRBJ2-3; 14 bases line up with TRBD2. This CDR3 contains 17 residues. The germline V gene has CDR1 SEHNR and CDR2 FQNEAQ (reference sequence). Losses at the gene ends were 4 bases for V and 2 bases for J; bases not matched to a gene: 5. The CDR3 sequence: CASSSGTSGGPTDTQYF. The CDR3 DNA sequence: TGTGCCAGCAGCTCCGGGACTAGCGGGGGCCCCACAGATACGCAGTATTTT.

The rearrangement links TRBV10-1 to TRBJ2-1, with 11 bases that match TRBD2. The CDR3 length is 20 residues. The germline CDR1 and CDR2 sequences are WNHNN and SYGVQD (reference sequence). V shed 0 bases, J shed 1 base, and the junction held 11 bases outside the gene matches. The CDR3 nucleotides are TGCGCCAGCAGTGAGTCGAGATCTCTAGCGGGGGGACCATCCTACAATGAGCAGTTCTTC. Protein: CASSESRSLAGGPSYNEQFF.

The sample holds one count of this clone. An end of the junction does not agree with germline; a read error may underlie this. Other nucleotide sequences in the sample specify the same CDR3. This chain connects TRBV29-1 to TRBJ2-3; maybe TRBD2 (6 bases). This CDR3 region has 14 residues. The germline V gene encodes CDR1 SQVTM and CDR2 ANQGSEA. The CDR3 reads CSVEDLEGWNTQYF. As DNA, the CDR3 is TGCAGTGTTGAAGATCTGGAGGGTTGGAATACGCAGTATTTT.

J is TRBJ2-6 and V is TRBV7-8, with D possibly TRBD2 on 6 matching bases. CDR3 size: 14 residues. V was pared by 1 base and J by 9 bases, with 10 bases between. Germline V CDR1 and CDR2: SGHVS, FQNEAQ. Written as DNA, the CDR3 is TGTGCCAGCAGCTTAGGGGGGGAAGGCAACGTCCTGACTTTC. Its translation: CASSLGGEGNVLTF.

The rearrangement joins TRBV7-8 to TRBJ2-1; 10 bases line up with TRBD1. Trimming removed 6 bases from V and 3 bases from J; junction bases left unmatched: 5. CDR3 length: 15 residues. Germline V gene data show CDR1 as SGHVS and CDR2 as FQNEAQ. The CDR3, as DNA: TGTGCCAGCAGACCCCGGGACAGGGGCTACAATGAGCAGTTCTTC. It codes for CASRPRDRGYNEQFF.

This clone was recorded once. This chain's CDR3 is CASSWGAGVTGNTEAFF. CDR3 coding DNA: TGCGCCAGCAGCTGGGGTGCAGGGGTGACGGGGAACACTGAAGCTTTCTTT. This chain joins TRBV5-1 and TRBJ1-1, with D possibly matching TRBD1 (6 bases). Looked up from germline, CDR1 is SGHRS and CDR2 is YFSETQ. Between the trimmed V and J ends, which lost 3 bases and 1 base, there was a span of 19 bases. CDR3 length: 17 residues.

The chain has TRBV5-6 and TRBJ1-1, with D perhaps matching TRBD1 (6 bases). V dropped 6 bases and J dropped 2 bases, with 14 bases sitting between them. Per the germline V gene, CDR1 is SGHDT and CDR2 is YYEEEE. The CDR3 is 14 amino acids. The CDR3 loop reads CASNPQGRNTEAFF. The DNA for the CDR3 is TGTGCCAGCAACCCACAGGGTCGTAACACTGAAGCTTTCTTT.

Worth noting for this clone: This CDR3 is also generated by other DNA sequences in the sample. This chain's CDR3 is CASSRDRDTEAFF. The CDR3 DNA follows: TGTGCCAGCAGCCGGGACAGAGACACTGAAGCTTTCTTT. This sequence joins TRBV7-8 and TRBJ1-1; 7 bases align to TRBD1. The ends lost 5 bases at V and 3 bases at J; junction bases unmatched: 3. CDR1 SGHVS and CDR2 FQNEAQ come from the germline V gene. CDR3 length: 13 amino acids.

The rearrangement links TRBV5-1 to TRBJ2-7; 7 bases fit TRBD2. Germline CDR1 and CDR2: SGHRS and YFSETQ. The CDR3 spans 14 residues. V lost 4 bases and J lost 2; bases outside the gene matches: 6. The CDR3 DNA follows: TGCGCCAGCAGCCCGTCGGGGGGACCCTACGAGCAGTACTTC. Translating it yields CASSPSGGPYEQYF.

The CDR3 here is CASSWRAGGLQETQYF. Here the CDR3 DNA reads TGTGCCAGCAGTTGGAGAGCGGGGGGGCTCCAAGAGACCCAGTACTTC. The V call is TRBV27, the J call TRBJ2-5; 10 bases fit TRBD2. This CDR3 region has 16 residues. V trimming: 4 bases; J trimming: 1 base; junction bases outside the gene matches: 6. Germline V CDR1 and CDR2: MNHEY, SMNVEV (reference sequence).

This chain connects TRBV4-2 to TRBJ1-2; TRBD1 agrees at 10 bases. With V trimmed by 0 bases and J by 8 bases, 6 bases remained unmatched. Germline CDR1 is LGHNA and CDR2 is YNFKEQ. The CDR3 contains 15 residues. This chain's CDR3 is CASSQDGQGVNGYTF. CDR3 nucleotide sequence: TGTGCCAGCAGCCAAGATGGACAGGGGGTCAACGGCTACACCTTC.

The chain links TRBV5-1 to TRBJ2-5; no definite D call. CDR1 and CDR2 from the germline V gene are SGHRS and YFSETQ. Trimming removed 2 bases at V and 2 bases at J, with 7 bases between. CDR3 length: 13 amino acids. The CDR3 DNA reads as TGCGCCAGCAGCTTCAGTCGACAAGAGACCCAGTACTTC. Protein product: CASSFSRQETQYF.

This sequence joins TRBV6-1 and TRBJ1-5; D not resolved. The germline CDR1 and CDR2 sequences are MNHNS and SASEGT. This CDR3 is 13 amino acids long. V was cut by 3 bases and J by 6 bases, with 9 bases left in between. CDR3 DNA: TGTGCCAGCAGTGACGGTGAAAGTCAGCCCCAGCATTTT. Translated, it gives CASSDGESQPQHF.

This sequence joins TRBV19 and TRBJ1-2; possible D gene TRBD1, 6 bases. In germline, CDR1 is LNHDA, CDR2 SQIVND (reference sequence). Trimming pared 7 bases from V and 8 bases from J, leaving 14 bases between. The CDR3 totals 12 residues. DNA of the CDR3: TGTGCCAGTATCAAACAGGGACGGGGCTACACCTTC. Translation gives CASIKQGRGYTF. Together with reference TRBV19 and TRBJ1-2, the CDR3 gives the full variable domain: DGGITQSPKYLFRKEGQNVTLSCEQNLNHDAMYWYRQDPGQGLRLIYYSQIVNDFQKGDIAEGYSVSREKKESFPLTVTSAQKNPTAFYLCASIKQGRGYTFGSGTRLTVV.

CDR3 DNA: TGCAGCGTTGGGTGGTCCAGCTCCTACGAGCAGTACTTC. Translation gives CSVGWSSSYEQYF. The rearrangement uses TRBV29-1 and TRBJ2-7; D is unclear. Germline CDR1 reads SQVTM; CDR2 reads ANQGSEA. The CDR3 sequence is 13 residues long. Trimming shortened V by 4 bases and J by 0 bases, and 10 bases separated the two germline ends.

This chain links TRBV11-2 with TRBJ1-1; D is possibly TRBD1 (6 bases). The CDR3 loop spans 15 amino acids. Germline V gene data show CDR1 as SGHAT and CDR2 as FQNNGV. Between the trimmed V and J ends, which lost 5 bases and 0 bases, there was a span of 13 bases. The CDR3 DNA reads TGTGCCAGCAGCCCAAGGGACACTTTGAACACTGAAGCTTTCTTT. It encodes CASSPRDTLNTEAFF.

The chain employs TRBV6-4 and TRBJ1-6; TRBD1 is a possible D gene (5 bases). With 8 bases removed from V and 6 bases from J, the gap between germline ends came to 14 bases. Germline V gives CDR1 MRHNA, CDR2 SNTAGT. The CDR3 extends over 14 amino acids. The CDR3 sequence: CASASGTSNSPLHF. The CDR3 DNA reads as TGTGCCAGCGCGTCCGGGACTTCTAATTCACCCCTCCACTTT.

This clone is a singleton in its sample. The chain has TRBV19 and TRBJ2-3, with 15 nucleotides matching TRBD2. The CDR3 is 17 residues long. V dropped 3 bases and J dropped 6; count of bases not matched to a gene: 7. CDR1 is LNHDA, CDR2 SQIVND, per germline (reference sequence). The CDR3 nucleotides are TGTGCCAGTAGTATTGGCGGACTAGCGGGGGGGCGGGATACGCAGTATTTT. As protein: CASSIGGLAGGRDTQYF.

The rearrangement uses TRBV9 and TRBJ1-6; D is perhaps TRBD1 (5 bases). CDR1 is SGDLS, CDR2 YYNGEE, per germline. The V gene lost 2 bases and the J gene lost 10 bases, with 16 bases spanning the gap. The CDR3 has 15 amino acids. For the CDR3, the DNA is TGTGCCAGCAGCGTTGCGGCGGACCCAGGGTCACCCCTCCACTTT. This encodes CASSVAADPGSPLHF.

This CDR3 is CASSHTSMGAFF. Here the CDR3 DNA reads TGTGCCAGCAGCCACACCAGCATGGGCGCTTTCTTT. The chain couples TRBV14 to TRBJ1-1; D remains unclear. The CDR3 is made up of 12 amino acids. CDR1 is SGHDN and CDR2 is FVKESK in the germline V gene. The V and J ends lost 3 bases and 11 bases respectively, with 13 bases between them.

The rearrangement uses TRBV2 and TRBJ2-6; D gene unclear. V gave up 7 bases and J gave up 0 bases, with 10 bases separating them. There are 15 residues in the CDR3. CDR1 SNHLY and CDR2 FYNNEI come from the germline V gene. The DNA for the CDR3 is TGTGCCAGCACCCCACAGAGCTCTGGGGCCAACGTCCTGACTTTC. It codes for CASTPQSSGANVLTF.

The V gene is TRBV1, the J gene TRBJ2-1; no DNA check was done on the table's D call, TRBD1. TRBV1 is termed a pseudogene. This CDR3 is built from 14 residues. The CDR3 loop is CTSSHGQDYNEQFF. CDR3 bases: TGCACCAGCAGCCATGGACAGGACTACAATGAGCAGTTCTTC.

The genes are TRBV19 and TRBJ1-2, with TRBD1 matching 8 bases. The J segment lost 5 bases and the V segment lost 3 bases, leaving 14 bases of the junction unmatched. CDR3 length: 17 residues. Germline CDR1 and CDR2: LNHDA and SQIVND (reference sequence). The CDR3 protein is CASSIQLPGGARYGYTF. For the CDR3, the DNA is TGTGCCAGTAGTATTCAGTTGCCAGGGGGCGCGAGGTATGGCTACACCTTC.